A single sample gave rise to the 30 T cell receptor beta chains below, sequenced in a study of blood T cell repertoires in COVID-19. Profiled with immunoSEQ multiplex PCR; TCRdb holds only in-frame clones, not every one. The table has some 260,000 clones, roughly 88% seen once. What was sequenced was peripheral blood. The origin of the receptors is a woman between 25 and 40 years old with acute or convalescent COVID-19.

The V and J genes are TRBV5-1 and TRBJ2-1; 9 bases are a match to TRBD2. J gave up 1 base and V 4 bases, and 3 bases lay outside the gene matches. This CDR3 comprises 15 residues. From germline, CDR1 is SGHRS and CDR2 YFSETQ. Here the CDR3 DNA reads TGCGCCAGCAGCGGGGGACTAGCATCCTACAATGAGCAGTTCTTC. Its translation is CASSGGLASYNEQFF.

This rearrangement joins TRBV29-1 to TRBJ2-6, with a weak D call TRBD2 (6 bases). CDR1 and CDR2 (germline): SQVTM, ANQGSEA. There are 14 residues in the CDR3. The V gene lost 7 bases and the J gene lost 2 bases, with 12 bases spanning the gap. CDR3 loop: CSALGGTGANVLTF. CDR3 nucleotides: TGCAGCGCCCTTGGGGGGACTGGGGCCAACGTCCTGACTTTC. Together with reference TRBV29-1 and TRBJ2-6, the CDR3 gives the full variable domain: SAVISQKPSRDICQRGTSLTIQCQVDSQVTMMFWYRQQPGQSLTLIATANQGSEATYESGFVIDKFPISRPNLTFSTLTVSNMSPEDSSIYLCSALGGTGANVLTFGAGSRLTVL.

This clone came up a few times. The chain uses TRBV4-1 and TRBJ2-3; D perhaps matches TRBD1 (6 bases). The length of the CDR3 is 15 residues. The germline V gene has CDR1 MGHRA and CDR2 YSYEKL. Trimming cost V 0 bases and J 1 base, with 8 bases left between them. The CDR3 sequence: CASSQEGAGTDTQYF. The CDR3 coding sequence is TGCGCCAGCAGCCAAGAGGGGGCTGGCACAGATACGCAGTATTTT.

The V gene is TRBV7-8, the J gene TRBJ1-3, with D perhaps matching TRBD1 (6 bases). Germline lookup yields CDR1 SGHVS and CDR2 FQNEAQ. Between the trimmed V and J ends, which lost 2 bases and 4 bases, there was a span of 9 bases. CDR3 length: 14 residues. The chain's CDR3 is CASSLRTGGNTIYF. CDR3 DNA sequence: TGTGCCAGCAGCTTACGAACAGGGGGAAACACCATATATTTT.

CDR3 loop: CASSDPAGPYEQYF. CDR3 bases: TGTGCCAGCTCAGACCCGGCAGGGCCCTACGAGCAGTACTTC. The chain has TRBV18 and TRBJ2-7; D might be TRBD1 (5 bases). V lost 5 bases, J lost 2 bases, and 13 bases lay in between. This CDR3 region has 14 residues. The V gene's germline CDR1 is KGHSH and CDR2 LQKENI.

The chain employs TRBV19 and TRBJ2-1; D not resolved. V dropped 3 bases and J dropped 7 bases, with 4 bases sitting between them. This CDR3 comprises 11 residues. Germline V gene data show CDR1 as LNHDA and CDR2 as SQIVND (reference sequence). The CDR3, as DNA: TGTGCCAGTAGTATTATGAATGAGCAGTTCTTC. Its protein is CASSIMNEQFF.

This clone has a single count. V usage is TRBV3-1 (or the pseudogene TRBV3-2) and J usage is TRBJ1-5; D unresolved. The CDR3 is 15 residues long. V was clipped by 1 base and J by 2 bases, with 9 bases between them. Germline V gene sequence: CDR1 LGHDT, CDR2 YNNKEL (reference sequence). The CDR3, as DNA: TGTGCCAGCAGCCAAGGTAGCGGGGGCAATCAGCCCCAGCATTTT. Translating it yields CASSQGSGGNQPQHF.

A word on this clone: The junction departs from germline at one end; a sequencing error may be responsible. The V gene is TRBV20-1, the J gene TRBJ1-1; D is undetermined. CDR3 size: 13 residues. Germline values: CDR1 DFQATT, CDR2 SNEGSKA (reference sequence). CDR3 loop: CSASNPGNAEAFF. In nucleotides, the CDR3 is TGCAGTGCTAGTAATCCGGGGAACGCTGAAGCTTTCTTT.

The chain joins TRBV21-1 to TRBJ2-5; the D call of TRBD1 is as the table states it, not checked on the DNA. TRBV21-1 is assigned pseudogene status. The CDR3 extends over 17 amino acids. The CDR3 region has the DNA TGTGCCAGCAGCAAAGGGGAGACAGGGGCCCAGGGGGAGACCCAGTACTTC. Translating gives CASSKGETGAQGETQYF.

The chain is built from TRBV5-1 and TRBJ2-7; no clear D gene. The V end lost 4 bases, the J end lost 3 bases, and 11 bases lay between the germline ends. The CDR3 is made up of 13 amino acids. From germline, CDR1 is SGHRS and CDR2 YFSETQ. CDR3 DNA sequence: TGCGCCAGCAGCCCCCTAGGCGGCTACGAGCAGTACTTC. It codes for CASSPLGGYEQYF.

The chain employs TRBV19 and TRBJ2-2, with 7 bases that match TRBD2. CDR3 length equals 13 residues. Unmatched junction bases numbered 3, after V lost 5 bases and J lost 6 bases. The V gene's germline CDR1 is LNHDA and CDR2 SQIVND (reference sequence). The CDR3 nucleotides are TGTGCCAGTAGTGGGGCGGGAGCCGGGGAGCTGTTTTTT. The encoded protein is CASSGAGAGELFF.

The CDR3 coding sequence is TGTGCCACCAGCGAATTCCTAGCGGGAGGGCCGGGTGCGCAGTATTTT. It encodes CATSEFLAGGPGAQYF. This chain connects TRBV15 to TRBJ2-3; 12 bases line up with TRBD2. The CDR3 has 16 residues. Germline values: CDR1 LNHNV, CDR2 YYDKDF (reference sequence). V lost 5 bases, J lost 10 bases, and 13 bases stayed unmatched.

The rearrangement links TRBV7-9 to TRBJ1-5; 7 nucleotides agree with TRBD1. Germline values: CDR1 SEHNR, CDR2 FQNEAQ (reference sequence). After removal of 1 base from V and 5 bases from J, the junction contained 2 bases not matched to a gene. The CDR3 sequence is 14 residues long. The CDR3, as DNA: TGTGCCAGCAGCTTAGGGCAGGGGGATCAGCCCCAGCATTTT. Translation gives CASSLGQGDQPQHF.

This clone was detected once. The chain couples TRBV5-1 to TRBJ2-3; possible D gene TRBD1, 7 bases. Germline-derived CDR1 and CDR2 are SGHRS and YFSETQ. V was shortened by 5 bases and J by 4 bases, with 14 bases between the two germline ends. This CDR3 region has 14 residues. The CDR3 region is CASSSGGPADTQYF. The CDR3 region has the DNA TGCGCCAGCAGTTCAGGGGGGCCGGCAGATACGCAGTATTTT.

This sequence joins TRBV4-2 and TRBJ1-1; 7 nucleotides match TRBD1. The CDR3 runs to 17 residues. Trimming at V came to 0 bases and at J to 0 bases, leaving 7 bases not matched to a gene. Looked up from germline, CDR1 is LGHNA and CDR2 is YNFKEQ. The CDR3 region has the DNA TGTGCCAGCAGCCAAGATGTCGGGGACAGCCTGAACACTGAAGCTTTCTTT. Its translation is CASSQDVGDSLNTEAFF.

V and J are TRBV27 and TRBJ2-1, with TRBD2 matching 7 bases. The CDR3 contains 15 residues. V shed 6 bases, J shed 4 bases, and the junction held 9 bases outside the gene matches. CDR1 and CDR2 from the germline V gene are MNHEY and SMNVEV (reference sequence). The chain's CDR3 is CASSPGTTRYNEQFF. The CDR3, as DNA: TGTGCCAGCAGCCCCGGGACTACAAGATACAATGAGCAGTTCTTC.

This clone is a singleton in its sample. The genes are TRBV10-3 and TRBJ1-2; TRBD1 matches 9 bases. Germline CDR1 ENHRY, CDR2 SYGVKD. The ends lost 11 bases at V and 4 bases at J; junction bases unmatched: 17. This CDR3 contains 16 residues. CDR3 sequence (DNA): TGTGCCGCCGGCGGTGGACAGGGGTCTAATGGCTATGGCTACACCTTC. Its protein product is CAAGGGQGSNGYGYTF.

The chain links TRBV6-5 to TRBJ1-5, with D unclear. V lost 0 bases, J lost 2 bases, and 8 bases lay in between. This CDR3 has 15 amino acids. CDR1 is MNHEY, CDR2 SVGAGI, per germline. The CDR3 region has the DNA TGTGCCAGCAGTTACTCTACGGGTGGCAATCAGCCCCAGCATTTT. As protein: CASSYSTGGNQPQHF.

This chain uses TRBV4-3 with TRBJ1-2; 7 nucleotides line up with TRBD1. CDR3 length: 15 residues. Trimming cost V 2 bases and J 5 bases; bases outside gene matches: 8. From germline, CDR1 is LGHNA and CDR2 YSLEER. CDR3 bases: TGCGCCAGCAGCCAAATCCGGGACAGCGGTTATGGCTACACCTTC. It encodes CASSQIRDSGYGYTF.

V gene TRBV6-5 combines with J gene TRBJ2-1; D is possibly TRBD2 (7 bases). Germline CDR1 is MNHEY and CDR2 is SVGAGI. This CDR3 is 14 amino acids long. Trimming stripped 6 bases from V and 5 bases from J, with 14 bases between. The CDR3 here is CASRRTRGDNEQFF. CDR3 bases: TGTGCCAGCAGAAGGACTAGGGGGGACAATGAGCAGTTCTTC.

The gene calls are TRBV7-8 and TRBJ1-5; D unclear. The CDR3 runs to 18 residues. The germline V gene encodes CDR1 SGHVS and CDR2 FQNEAQ. Trimming removed 4 bases at V and 1 base at J, with 20 bases between. CDR3 coding DNA: TGTGCCAGCAGCTCCGAGGTTTTGAGTACGATAAGCAATCAGCCCCAGCATTTT. It is translated as CASSSEVLSTISNQPQHF. Full variable domain (missing parts from reference TRBV7-8 and TRBJ1-5): GAGVSQSPRYKVAKRGQDVALRCDPISGHVSLFWYQQALGQGPEFLTYFQNEAQLDKSGLPSDRFFAERPEGSVSTLKIQRTQQEDSAVYLCASSSEVLSTISNQPQHFGDGTRLSIL.

The CDR3 DNA reads TGTGCCAGCAGCCAATTAAGACAGGGCGAGCAGTACTTC. Protein: CASSQLRQGEQYF. The chain links TRBV3-1 (or the pseudogene TRBV3-2) to TRBJ2-7; 7 nucleotides agree with TRBD1. V lost 2 bases to trimming and J lost 6 bases; unmatched junction nucleotides: 4. The germline gives CDR1 LGHDT, CDR2 YNNKEL (reference sequence). CDR3 length equals 13 residues.

This chain uses TRBV30 with TRBJ1-3, with 7 bases aligning to TRBD1. CDR3 length equals 14 residues. V lost 0 bases to trimming and J lost 4 bases; unmatched junction nucleotides: 3. Germline CDR1 GTSNPN, CDR2 SVGIG (reference sequence). The CDR3 DNA is TGTGCCTGGAGTGTAACAGGGGCGGGAAACACCATATATTTT. Its translation is CAWSVTGAGNTIYF.

This chain connects TRBV10-1 to TRBJ2-5, with TRBD2 matching 10 bases. Germline loops: CDR1 WNHNN, CDR2 SYGVQD (reference sequence). V trimming: 6 bases; J trimming: 5 bases; junction bases outside the gene matches: 9. CDR3 length: 15 amino acids. In nucleotides, the CDR3 is TGCGCCAGCAGATCGACTAGCGGGCTCGGGGAGACCCAGTACTTC. The encoded protein is CASRSTSGLGETQYF.

This sequence joins TRBV7-9 and TRBJ1-5; 7 bases match TRBD1. The CDR3 has 14 amino acids. The germline V gene has CDR1 SEHNR and CDR2 FQNEAQ (reference sequence). V shed 5 bases, J shed 5 bases, and the junction held 6 bases outside the gene matches. The DNA for the CDR3 is TGTGCCAGCAGCCAAGACAGGGTTGATCAGCCCCAGCATTTT. It yields the protein CASSQDRVDQPQHF.

This chain joins TRBV9 and TRBJ2-2, with a tentative D call TRBD1 (6 bases). Trimming stripped 8 bases from V and 3 bases from J, with 14 bases between. The V gene's germline CDR1 is SGDLS and CDR2 YYNGEE. The CDR3 runs to 14 residues. The CDR3 loop is CASTQGQDTGELFF. CDR3 bases: TGTGCCAGTACACAGGGTCAGGACACCGGGGAGCTGTTTTTT.

DNA for the CDR3: TGTGCCAGTAGTGGACAGCCTCAGGGGTCCTACAATGAGCAGTTCTTC. It translates to CASSGQPQGSYNEQFF. The V call is TRBV19, the J call TRBJ2-1; possibly TRBD1 for D (6 bases). Trimming pared 5 bases from V and 1 base from J, leaving 15 bases between. CDR1 is LNHDA, CDR2 SQIVND, per germline (reference sequence). The CDR3 has 16 residues.

V gene TRBV19 combines with J gene TRBJ2-1; TRBD2 agrees at 10 bases. The CDR3 sequence is 15 residues long. With V trimmed by 5 bases and J by 4 bases, 5 bases remained unmatched. Germline V gene lookup returns CDR1 LNHDA and CDR2 SQIVND (reference sequence). CDR3 nucleotides: TGTGCCAGTAGTCCGAGGACTAGCGGATACAATGAGCAGTTCTTC. Amino acid sequence: CASSPRTSGYNEQFF.

V and J are TRBV27 and TRBJ1-5; 11 bases map to TRBD1. This CDR3 spans 15 amino acids. The germline gives CDR1 MNHEY, CDR2 SMNVEV (reference sequence). Trimming removed 6 bases from V and 2 bases from J; junction bases left unmatched: 3. This CDR3 is CASSRGQGGNQPQHF. The CDR3 nucleotides read TGTGCCAGCAGCAGGGGACAGGGGGGCAATCAGCCCCAGCATTTT.

The CDR3 loop is CASSTPTGVNTEAFF. CDR3 coding DNA: TGTGCCAGTAGTACCCCAACAGGGGTGAACACTGAAGCTTTCTTT. The rearrangement uses TRBV19 and TRBJ1-1; TRBD1 agrees at 7 bases. Germline V lookup: CDR1 LNHDA, CDR2 SQIVND (reference sequence). The CDR3 consists of 15 residues. V gave up 4 bases and J gave up 0 bases; unmatched junction bases: 5.